What follows are 5 T cell receptor beta chains derived from one specimen sequenced in a study of persistence of HIV-infected CD4 T cells. Overlapping HIV-1 Gag 15-mer peptides at 0.95 to 1 ug per peptide per mL were used. CD40L/CD69 double-negative CD45RO-high memory CD4+ T cells were collected. No antigen is known for these receptors. Sequencing used immunoSEQ version 4 in survey mode. TCRdb's copy holds only in-frame clones and misses some; the assay was immunoSEQ multiplex PCR. In the table there are approximately 40,000 clones, approximately 80% of which are singletons. The specimen comprised CD4+ T cells sorted from PBMCs after roughly 19-hour stimulation, sampled from a patient who received antiretroviral therapy. The receptors stem from an adult man with HIV who was CMV-seropositive.

This clone appeared a few times. The gene calls are TRBV7-6 and TRBJ1-3; 10 bases align to TRBD1. Germline trimming cut 5 bases from V and 4 bases from J; bases unmatched to any gene: 5. Germline assignment: CDR1 SGHVS and CDR2 FNYEAQ. The CDR3 runs to 15 residues. CDR3 in amino acids: CASSPGTGVGNTIYF. DNA for the CDR3: TGTGCCAGCAGCCCAGGGACAGGGGTCGGAAACACCATATATTTT.

The chain joins TRBV7-6 to TRBJ2-2, with a possible D match to TRBD1 (5 bases). With 2 bases removed from V and 2 bases from J, the gap between germline ends came to 15 bases. In germline, CDR1 is SGHVS, CDR2 FNYEAQ. CDR3 length: 17 residues. CDR3 sequence (DNA): TGTGCCAGCAGCTTATTCTTCTCCGGACAAAACACCGGGGAGCTGTTTTTT. The encoded protein is CASSLFFSGQNTGELFF.

The J gene is TRBJ2-7, the V gene TRBV6-5; 7 bases are shared with TRBD1. The V gene's germline CDR1 is MNHEY and CDR2 SVGAGI. There are 14 residues in the CDR3. The trim removed 7 bases at V and 7 bases at J, leaving 13 bases unmatched. This CDR3 reads CASNRDSDQGEQYF. The DNA of the CDR3 is TGTGCCAGCAACAGGGACAGTGACCAAGGAGAGCAGTACTTC.

This sequence joins TRBV5-5 and TRBJ2-1; TRBD2 matches 9 bases. The CDR3 contains 15 residues. Trimming removed 5 bases from V and 8 bases from J; junction bases left unmatched: 11. Germline CDR1 SGHKS, CDR2 YYEKEE (reference sequence). The CDR3, as DNA: TGTGCCAGCAGTTCCGGGACTAGCCGAGTCGATGAGCAGTTCTTC. Residues: CASSSGTSRVDEQFF.

The rearrangement links TRBV6-6 to TRBJ2-2; 9 positions match TRBD1. The CDR3 length is 14 residues. CDR1 and CDR2 from the germline V gene are MNHNY and SVGAGI (reference sequence). Trimming took 8 bases from V and 1 from J; bases not matched to a gene: 2. CDR3 in amino acids: CASRDRENTGELFF. The CDR3, as DNA: TGTGCCAGCCGGGACAGGGAGAACACCGGGGAGCTGTTTTTT.